The clone carrying this T cell receptor beta chain was detected many times. Its antigen is unidentified. This entry is derived from a study of early T cells in non-severe SARS-CoV-2 infection. The study, taken as a whole, reports: Matching results from VDJdb favored anti-spike CD8 responses, leaving private and CD4 specificities undetected.

One entry per CDR3 protein results from TCRdb running MiXCR on the 5' RACE reads. Of fewer than 75,000 distinct CDR3 sequences in the sample, more than 15% were seen once. Germline V lookup: CDR1 MDHEN, CDR2 SYDVKM. The CDR3 is 11 amino acids. The V end lost 3 bases, the J end lost 4 bases, and 4 bases lay between the germline ends. The chain uses TRBV28 and TRBJ2-7; D unresolved. The sequences come from whole blood, collected at baseline. The sequence was collected from an adult who was a healthcare worker with PCR-confirmed SARS-CoV-2 infection or an uninfected control (not recorded which). In DNA, the CDR3 is TGTGCCAGCAGTTTTCGGTACGAGCAGTACTTC. Protein product: CASSFRYEQYF.